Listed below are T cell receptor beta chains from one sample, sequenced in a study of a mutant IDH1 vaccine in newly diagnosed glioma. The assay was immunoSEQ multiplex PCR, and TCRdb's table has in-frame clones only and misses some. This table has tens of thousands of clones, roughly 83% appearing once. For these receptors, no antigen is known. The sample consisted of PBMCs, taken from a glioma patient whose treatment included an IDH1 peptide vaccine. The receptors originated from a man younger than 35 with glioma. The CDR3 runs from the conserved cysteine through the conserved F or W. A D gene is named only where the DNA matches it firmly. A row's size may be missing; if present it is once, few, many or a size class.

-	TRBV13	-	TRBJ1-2	CASSLGEGMGIYGYTF	TGTGCCAGCAGCTTAGGCGAAGGGATGGGGATCTATGGCTACACCTTC
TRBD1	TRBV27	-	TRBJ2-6	CASTISGTAGANVLTF	TGTGCCAGCACCATTTCCGGGACAGCTGGGGCCAACGTCCTGACTTTC
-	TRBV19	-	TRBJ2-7	CATSSPRHTNSYEQYF	TGTGCCACATCCAGTCCTCGACACACCAACTCCTACGAGCAGTACTTC
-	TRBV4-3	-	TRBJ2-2	CASSQEGNTGELFF	TGCGCCAGCAGCCAAGAGGGGAACACCGGGGAGCTGTTTTTT
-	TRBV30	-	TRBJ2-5	CAWSWGDPAETQYF	TGTGCCTGGAGTTGGGGGGACCCCGCTGAGACCCAGTACTTC
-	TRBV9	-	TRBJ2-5	CASSVGEVGQDYQETQYF	TGTGCCAGCAGCGTAGGAGAGGTGGGTCAGGACTACCAAGAGACCCAGTACTTC
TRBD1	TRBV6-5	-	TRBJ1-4	CASSYFPTGNEKLFF	TGTGCCAGCAGTTACTTCCCGACAGGGAATGAAAAACTGTTTTTT
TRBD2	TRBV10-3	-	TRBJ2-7	CAISVGRAQDEQYF	TGTGCCATCAGTGTAGGGAGGGCCCAGGACGAGCAGTACTTC
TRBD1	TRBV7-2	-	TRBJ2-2	CASSLSRGSAGELFF	TGTGCCAGCAGCTTAAGCAGGGGGTCGGCCGGGGAGCTGTTTTTT
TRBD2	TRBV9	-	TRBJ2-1	CASSVGLAHNEQFF	TGTGCCAGCAGCGTGGGACTAGCGCACAATGAGCAGTTCTTC
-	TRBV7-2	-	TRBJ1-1	CASSWDTLNTEAFF	TGTGCCAGCTCCTGGGACACACTGAACACTGAAGCTTTCTTT
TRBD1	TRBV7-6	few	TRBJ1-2	CASSLQQGKDYGYTF	TGTGCCAGCAGCTTACAACAGGGGAAAGACTATGGCTACACCTTC
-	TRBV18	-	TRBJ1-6	CASSPWGRGDSPLHF	TGTGCCAGCTCACCTTGGGGAAGAGGTGATTCACCCCTCCACTTT
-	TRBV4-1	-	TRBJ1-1	CASSQVPYYSGTEAFF	TGCGCCAGCAGCCAAGTCCCCTATTATTCGGGCACTGAAGCTTTCTTT
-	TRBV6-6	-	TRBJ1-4	CASFTGGRNNEKLFF	TGTGCCAGCTTCACCGGGGGACGGAATAATGAAAAACTGTTTTTT
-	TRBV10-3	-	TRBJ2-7	CAISSNLDTYEQYF	TGTGCCATCAGTTCGAATCTTGATACCTACGAGCAGTACTTC